This T cell receptor beta chain was sequenced in a study of response to subunit inactivated influenza vaccine. This clonotype has just a few counts. Its target is not known. The CDR3 extends over 18 amino acids. Per the germline V gene, CDR1 is DFQATT and CDR2 is SNEGSKA (reference sequence). After removal of 3 bases from V and 3 bases from J, the junction contained 15 bases not matched to a gene. Findings of the study overall: Authors proposed each seasonal influenza vaccination draws in few new T cells.

A single record per CDR3 protein comes from TCRdb applying MiXCR to the RT-PCR reads. Of fewer than 700,000 distinct CDR3 sequences in the sample, about an eighth were seen once. The rearrangement uses TRBV20-1 and TRBJ2-3; 10 bases agree with TRBD2. The origin of this receptor is a man aged 50-59 years who received an inactivated influenza vaccine. This material consisted of PBMCs from blood, taken about 40 days after vaccination. The CDR3 loop reads CSASGHLSGRGGTDTQYF. Written as DNA, the CDR3 is TGCAGTGCTAGCGGTCATTTGAGCGGGAGGGGTGGTACAGATACGCAGTATTTT.